This entry lists 3 T cell receptor beta chains sequenced from one sample in a study of technical replicates of blood from four donors. TCRdb's copy holds only in-frame clones and misses some; the assay was immunoSEQ multiplex PCR. This sample yields fewer than 75,000 clones, of which roughly 90% are seen a single time; about 4.7% belongs to the top ten. Sequencing input: PBMCs. The receptors derive from a human donor in good health. Some clones in this sample may be carry-over from other donors' samples.

The chain combines TRBV7-9 with TRBJ2-7; 7 bases map to TRBD1. The junction had 13 bases not matched to a gene; V was cut back by 3 bases and J by 2 bases. CDR3 length equals 17 residues. In germline, CDR1 is SEHNR, CDR2 FQNEAQ (reference sequence). This CDR3 is CASSFRPSTGRPYEQYF. The CDR3 DNA follows: TGTGCCAGCAGCTTCCGCCCTTCGACAGGGCGCCCCTACGAGCAGTACTTC. The entire variable domain, with the rest obtained from reference TRBV7-9 and TRBJ2-7, is as follows: DTGVSQNPRHKITKRGQNVTFRCDPISEHNRLYWYRQTLGQGPEFLTYFQNEAQLEKSRLLSDRFSAERPKGSFSTLEIQRTEQGDSAMYLCASSFRPSTGRPYEQYFGPGTRLTVT.

In nucleotides, the CDR3 is TGTGCCAGCAGTTTATCCTCCGGGACAGGCTATGGCTACACCTTC. Residues: CASSLSSGTGYGYTF. This chain uses TRBV27 with TRBJ1-2; 8 bases are shared with TRBD1. The CDR3 runs 15 residues. Germline values: CDR1 MNHEY, CDR2 SMNVEV (reference sequence). After removal of 0 bases from V and 4 bases from J, the junction contained 4 bases not matched to a gene.

This chain connects TRBV7-2 to TRBJ2-1; 13 nucleotides align to TRBD2. The germline V gene encodes CDR1 SGHTA and CDR2 FQGNSA. This CDR3 is 15 amino acids long. The J segment lost 9 bases and the V segment lost 0 bases, leaving 2 bases of the junction unmatched. CDR3 protein: CASSLALAGGGEQFF. Here the CDR3 DNA reads TGTGCCAGCAGCTTAGCACTAGCGGGAGGGGGTGAGCAGTTCTTC.